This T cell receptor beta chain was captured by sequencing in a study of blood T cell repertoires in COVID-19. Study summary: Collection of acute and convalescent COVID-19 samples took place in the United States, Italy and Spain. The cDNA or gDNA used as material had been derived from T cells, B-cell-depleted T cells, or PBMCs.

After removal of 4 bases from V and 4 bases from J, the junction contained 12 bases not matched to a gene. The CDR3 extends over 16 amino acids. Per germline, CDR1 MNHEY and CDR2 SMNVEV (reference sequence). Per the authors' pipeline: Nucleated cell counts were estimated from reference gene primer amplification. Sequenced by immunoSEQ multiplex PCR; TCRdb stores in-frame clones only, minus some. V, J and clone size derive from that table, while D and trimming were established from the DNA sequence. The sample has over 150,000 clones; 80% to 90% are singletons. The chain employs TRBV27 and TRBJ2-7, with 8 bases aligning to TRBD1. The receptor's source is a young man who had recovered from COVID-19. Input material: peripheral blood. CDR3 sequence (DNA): TGTGCCAGCAGTTCAGCCGGACAGGGCCAGGGTTACGAGCAGTACTTC. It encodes CASSSAGQGQGYEQYF.